This T cell receptor (beta chain) was observed in a study of T cell responses to AZD1222 COVID-19 vaccine. Study-wide background: Researchers grouped second doses given at about 4 or about 12 weeks into one pool. Study results and caveats: Across the whole spike, CD4 TCRs peaked at regions 160-218 and 743-854. The sample set comprised mostly white British donors with more females, and clonal diversity was possibly underestimated.

Only in-frame clones appear in the TCRdb table, and some are missing; sequencing was by immunoSEQ multiplex PCR. The data contain 110,000 to 150,000 clones, around 87% of them singletons. This clone was observed a single time. Its antigen is unidentified. V lost 10 bases to trimming and J lost 3 bases; unmatched junction nucleotides: 10. The germline gives CDR1 MDHEN, CDR2 SYDVKM. This CDR3 contains 14 residues. The receptor was derived from an adult in good health. Source: peripheral blood, taken on day 0 of AZD1222 vaccination. The chain is built from TRBV28 and TRBJ2-7; 9 nucleotides match TRBD2. CDR3 DNA sequence: TGTGCCACCACCCGCGGGAGGGCGGACTACGAGCAGTACTTC. Protein product: CATTRGRADYEQYF.